The 17 T cell receptor beta chains below all came from one sample that was sequenced in a study of technical replicates of blood from several donors. Data came from immunoSEQ multiplex PCR; TCRdb stores just in-frame clones and leaves some out. The sample consists of 100,000 or so clones, roughly 95% of them appearing once. Sequenced sample: T cells isolated from PBMCs. Source of these receptors: a human donor in good health.

The sample holds a few counts of this clone. One end of the junction does not line up with germline, which may come from a read error. CDR3: CASSSPGQVLSF. CDR3 nucleotides: TGTGCCAGCAGCTCTCCGGGACAGGTATTATCTTTC. The gene calls are TRBV13 and TRBJ2-7, with TRBD1 matching over 8 bases. The germline V gene has CDR1 PRHDT and CDR2 FYEKMQ (reference sequence). This CDR3 region has 12 residues.

The chain carries TRBV2 and TRBJ2-3; D remains ambiguous. From germline, CDR1 is SNHLY and CDR2 FYNNEI. The ends were cut back, 3 bases at V and 0 bases at J, with 13 bases in the middle. This CDR3 is 16 amino acids long. The CDR3 sequence is CASSDGAIVSTDTQYF. In DNA, the CDR3 is TGTGCCAGCAGTGATGGTGCGATCGTAAGCACAGATACGCAGTATTTT.

This clone was seen once. The V gene is TRBV4-2, the J gene TRBJ1-5; D unresolved. Germline V gene sequence: CDR1 LGHNA, CDR2 YNFKEQ. The CDR3 length is 14 residues. Between the trimmed V and J ends, which lost 3 bases and 1 base, there was a span of 7 bases. In nucleotides, the CDR3 is TGTGCCAGCAGCCAGGAGGACAGCAATCAGCCCCAGCATTTT. Its translation: CASSQEDSNQPQHF.

The CDR3: CASSPGLGFYEQYF. The CDR3 DNA sequence: TGTGCCAGCAGCCCGGGACTAGGCTTCTACGAGCAGTACTTC. This chain uses TRBV5-6 with TRBJ2-7; 8 positions agree with TRBD2. The CDR3 has 14 residues. With V trimmed by 4 bases and J by 3 bases, 6 bases remained unmatched. Germline-derived CDR1 and CDR2 are SGHDT and YYEEEE.

This clone has a single count. This chain uses TRBV9 with TRBJ2-3; D is perhaps TRBD1 (6 bases). The ends were cut back, 1 base at V and 2 bases at J, with 17 bases in the middle. The CDR3 loop spans 17 amino acids. Germline V lookup: CDR1 SGDLS, CDR2 YYNGEE. The CDR3: CASSVSGHLDHTDTQYF. The CDR3 DNA reads TGTGCCAGCAGCGTATCGGGACATCTCGACCACACAGATACGCAGTATTTT.

This clone appeared once. This rearrangement joins TRBV6-1 to TRBJ1-2; no definite D call. Between the trimmed V and J ends, which lost 0 bases and 3 bases, there was a span of 14 bases. CDR3 length: 16 residues. Germline CDR1 and CDR2: MNHNS and SASEGT. The CDR3 DNA follows: TGTGCCAGCAGTGAAGCCAGTTTCCCAGGATACTATGGCTACACCTTC. Translated: CASSEASFPGYYGYTF.

This clone is a singleton in its sample. The CDR3 DNA reads as TGTGCCAGCAGCGCACCTTATAACAGGCCCCCAGATACGCAGTATTTT. As protein: CASSAPYNRPPDTQYF. V gene TRBV9 combines with J gene TRBJ2-3; D perhaps matches TRBD1 (5 bases). V shed 3 bases and J shed 4 bases, with 18 bases lying between them. CDR3 length: 16 residues. Per germline, CDR1 SGDLS and CDR2 YYNGEE.

This chain connects TRBV5-1 to TRBJ2-7; the match to TRBD2 covers 12 bases. This CDR3 is 16 amino acids long. Germline V gene sequence: CDR1 SGHRS, CDR2 YFSETQ. The J segment lost 5 bases and the V segment lost 3 bases, leaving 9 bases of the junction unmatched. CDR3 DNA sequence: TGCGCCAGCAGCTCCCCCACTAGCGGGAGGTGGGACGAGCAGTACTTC. Residues: CASSSPTSGRWDEQYF.

This chain uses TRBV2 with TRBJ1-1; D remains ambiguous. Per the germline V gene, CDR1 is SNHLY and CDR2 is FYNNEI. The CDR3 extends over 11 amino acids. V gave up 6 bases and J gave up 8 bases, with 10 bases separating them. In DNA, the CDR3 is TGTGCCAGCAGCACCGGGAGAGAAGCTTTCTTT. As protein: CASSTGREAFF.

This chain uses TRBV10-3 with TRBJ1-2; 7 nucleotides align to TRBD1. Trimming at V came to 4 bases and at J to 0 bases, leaving 8 bases not matched to a gene. The CDR3 is 16 residues long. Germline loops: CDR1 ENHRY, CDR2 SYGVKD. The CDR3 region has the DNA TGTGCCATCAGTGGACAGGGCCTTGGTTCTAACTATGGCTACACCTTC. It specifies CAISGQGLGSNYGYTF.

The J gene is TRBJ2-1, the V gene TRBV5-1, with 9 bases lining up with TRBD2. The CDR3 runs 14 residues. V trimming: 7 bases; J trimming: 3 bases; junction bases outside the gene matches: 5. Germline CDR1 reads SGHRS; CDR2 reads YFSETQ. The CDR3: CASATSGHYNEQFF. The CDR3 nucleotides are TGCGCCAGCGCGACTAGCGGACACTACAATGAGCAGTTCTTC.

The chain has TRBV5-1 and TRBJ2-7, with a weak D call TRBD2 (8 bases). Per the germline V gene, CDR1 is SGHRS and CDR2 is YFSETQ. The CDR3 extends over 15 amino acids. V lost 5 bases and J lost 0, with 15 bases in between. This CDR3 reads CASSEQGTSSYEQYF. The CDR3 bases are TGCGCCAGCAGTGAACAGGGGACTAGCTCCTACGAGCAGTACTTC.

The chain combines TRBV5-1 with TRBJ2-1; D may be TRBD1 (6 bases). CDR1 SGHRS and CDR2 YFSETQ come from the germline V gene. Trimming left V 3 bases short and J 3 bases short, with 10 bases between. The CDR3 has 14 residues. The CDR3 DNA follows: TGCGCCAGCAGCTGGACAGAGTTCTACAATGAGCAGTTCTTC. Its protein product is CASSWTEFYNEQFF.

The rearrangement joins TRBV27 to TRBJ1-5; D perhaps matches TRBD1 (5 bases). The ends were cut back, 2 bases at V and 8 bases at J, with 13 bases in the middle. The germline CDR1 and CDR2 sequences are MNHEY and SMNVEV (reference sequence). CDR3 length: 14 residues. The CDR3 bases are TGTGCCAGCAGTTTACAGGGAGGCCCGAAGCCCCAGCATTTT. Amino acids: CASSLQGGPKPQHF.

The V call is TRBV4-1, the J call TRBJ2-2; D not resolved. V lost 4 bases to trimming and J lost 4 bases, with 10 bases between them. The CDR3 is made up of 14 amino acids. Germline-derived CDR1 and CDR2 are MGHRA and YSYEKL. The CDR3 reads CASSLSVFTGELFF. The CDR3 DNA is TGCGCCAGCAGCCTTTCTGTGTTCACCGGGGAGCTGTTTTTT.

The rearrangement uses TRBV5-1 and TRBJ1-1; 9 positions agree with TRBD1. CDR1 and CDR2 from the germline V gene are SGHRS and YFSETQ. After removal of 4 bases from V and 5 bases from J, the junction contained 6 bases not matched to a gene. The CDR3 sequence is 14 residues long. CDR3 amino acids: CASSEGQGNTEAFF. The CDR3 DNA reads TGCGCCAGCAGCGAGGGACAGGGTAATACTGAAGCTTTCTTT.

V is TRBV7-9 and J is TRBJ2-1; D is unclear. CDR1 and CDR2 (germline): SEHNR, FQNEAQ (reference sequence). V was shortened by 1 base and J by 6 bases, with 7 bases between the two germline ends. There are 13 residues in the CDR3. The CDR3 coding sequence is TGTGCCAGCAGCTTAGAAGCCCCCAATGAGCAGTTCTTC. It is translated as CASSLEAPNEQFF.